This T cell receptor beta chain was sequenced during a study of monozygotic twins with inflammatory bowel disease. Findings and caveats of the study: Patient repertoires may carry noise from differing immunosuppressive treatments.

CDR1 and CDR2 (germline): MNHNS, SASEGT. CDR3 length: 16 amino acids. A remark on this clonotype: Its target is unknown.

TCRdb reprocessed the 5' RACE reads, with one entry per CDR3 protein and no DNA. The sample's table shows 420,000 or so distinct CDR3 sequences. Sequencing input: blood. The chain carries TRBV6-1 and TRBJ1-1; with no DNA, the TCRdb D assignment of TRBD1 cannot be verified. This receptor was obtained from a human donor with ulcerative colitis or Crohn's disease, or a healthy co-twin of an affected twin (not recorded which). This chain's CDR3 is CASTPTGASMNTEAFF.